One sample yielded the 18 T cell receptor beta chains listed below, sequenced in a study of blood T cell repertoires in COVID-19. Repertoires were generated with immunoSEQ multiplex PCR, while TCRdb's copy carries only in-frame clones and drops some. The repertoire holds 120,000 to 150,000 clones, with about 91% as singletons. Sequencing was performed on peripheral blood. These receptors were taken from a woman aged 60-75 years with acute or convalescent COVID-19.

The chain couples TRBV4-3 to TRBJ2-1; unclear D gene. From germline, CDR1 is LGHNA and CDR2 YSLEER. Trimming cost V 1 base and J 5 bases, with 12 bases left between them. The CDR3 sequence is 15 residues long. CDR3 loop: CASSQGHLPNNEQFF. The CDR3 bases are TGCGCCAGCAGCCAAGGACACCTCCCTAACAATGAGCAGTTCTTC.

This chain uses TRBV6-5 with TRBJ2-5, with TRBD2 matching 7 bases. CDR1 is MNHEY and CDR2 is SVGAGI in the germline V gene. Germline trimming cut 4 bases from V and 4 bases from J; bases unmatched to any gene: 12. This CDR3 is 16 amino acids long. The CDR3 spells CASSSGLRGVAETQYF. The DNA for the CDR3 is TGTGCCAGCAGTTCGGGACTCCGGGGGGTAGCAGAGACCCAGTACTTC.

This rearrangement joins TRBV2 to TRBJ2-3; 10 bases are shared with TRBD1. Germline-derived CDR1 and CDR2 are SNHLY and FYNNEI. After removal of 6 bases from V and 3 bases from J, the junction contained 6 bases not matched to a gene. The CDR3 loop spans 15 amino acids. The CDR3 loop is CASRPDRGLTDTQYF. The CDR3, as DNA: TGTGCCAGCAGACCCGACAGGGGGCTGACAGATACGCAGTATTTT.

The V gene is TRBV28, the J gene TRBJ1-4, with a weak D call TRBD1 (6 bases). CDR3 length: 13 amino acids. V was trimmed by 11 bases and J by 5 bases, leaving 15 bases between them. Germline lookup yields CDR1 MDHEN and CDR2 SYDVKM. This CDR3 is CALSGGANEKLFF. In DNA, the CDR3 is TGTGCCCTGTCGGGGGGCGCAAATGAAAAACTGTTTTTT. Variable domain in full (rest from reference TRBV28 and TRBJ1-4): DVKVTQSSRYLVKRTGEKVFLECVQDMDHENMFWYRQDPGLGLRLIYFSYDVKMKEKGDIPEGYSVSREKKERFSLILESASTNQTSMYLCALSGGANEKLFFGSGTQLSVL.

The chain has TRBV19 and TRBJ1-5; 8 bases align to TRBD1. The germline V gene has CDR1 LNHDA and CDR2 SQIVND (reference sequence). V shed 7 bases, J shed 3 bases, and the junction held 2 bases outside the gene matches. CDR3 length: 13 residues. The CDR3 loop is CASTDRVNQPQHF. CDR3 nucleotides: TGTGCCAGTACGGACAGGGTCAATCAGCCCCAGCATTTT.

This clone appeared a few times. CDR3 residues: CASSPGGTYGEAFF. In DNA, the CDR3 is TGTGCCAGCAGCCCAGGGGGAACCTACGGAGAAGCTTTCTTT. V and J are TRBV7-8 and TRBJ1-1; 7 bases agree with TRBD1. The length of the CDR3 is 14 residues. Trimming removed 5 bases from V and 8 bases from J; junction bases left unmatched: 11. Germline CDR1 and CDR2: SGHVS and FQNEAQ.

The V call is TRBV28, the J call TRBJ2-1; D remains ambiguous. The CDR3 runs 11 residues. CDR1 is MDHEN and CDR2 is SYDVKM in the germline V gene. V lost 7 bases and J lost 4, with 5 bases in between. This CDR3 reads CASTIYNEQFF. DNA for the CDR3: TGTGCCAGCACCATTTACAATGAGCAGTTCTTC.

The V call is TRBV5-1, the J call TRBJ2-5; TRBD1 matches 9 bases. After removal of 4 bases from V and 3 bases from J, the junction contained 7 bases not matched to a gene. Germline loops: CDR1 SGHRS, CDR2 YFSETQ. CDR3 length equals 15 residues. Here the CDR3 DNA reads TGCGCCAGCAGCGCGGACAGGGGCGAGGAAGAGACCCAGTACTTC. As protein: CASSADRGEEETQYF.

The chain carries TRBV7-9 and TRBJ2-5; 9 positions match TRBD1. Germline assignment: CDR1 SEHNR and CDR2 FQNEAQ (reference sequence). J lost 5 bases, V lost 5 bases, and 12 bases had no gene match. This CDR3 has 16 residues. The CDR3 sequence: CASSPRPGTGIETQYF. In nucleotides, the CDR3 is TGTGCCAGCAGCCCTCGTCCCGGGACAGGGATCGAGACCCAGTACTTC.

This clone was detected only a few times. J is TRBJ1-2 and V is TRBV28; TRBD1 agrees at 7 bases. The CDR3 spans 17 residues. Losses at the gene ends were 4 bases for V and 1 base for J; bases not matched to a gene: 12. The germline CDR1 and CDR2 sequences are MDHEN and SYDVKM. The CDR3 coding sequence is TGTGCCAGCAGTTCCCCGGGACAGCAGAGAGTTAACTATGGCTACACCTTC. Protein product: CASSSPGQQRVNYGYTF.

The CDR3 nucleotides are TGCAGTGCTAGTGACGGGACACCCCAAGGGCAGCCCCAGCATTTT. It yields the protein CSASDGTPQGQPQHF. The chain uses TRBV20-1 and TRBJ1-5; D is possibly TRBD1 (6 bases). The V gene lost 3 bases and the J gene lost 7 bases, with 19 bases spanning the gap. The CDR3 is 15 amino acids. Germline V gene sequence: CDR1 DFQATT, CDR2 SNEGSKA (reference sequence).

V gene TRBV30 combines with J gene TRBJ1-4; 9 nucleotides match TRBD1. The CDR3 has 14 amino acids. The V gene's germline CDR1 is GTSNPN and CDR2 SVGIG (reference sequence). The J segment lost 5 bases and the V segment lost 4 bases, leaving 5 bases of the junction unmatched. This chain's CDR3 is CAWTQTGGNEKLFF. CDR3 nucleotides: TGTGCCTGGACCCAGACAGGGGGGAATGAAAAACTGTTTTTT.

This chain joins TRBV5-1 and TRBJ2-1, with 8 nucleotides matching TRBD1. Looked up from germline, CDR1 is SGHRS and CDR2 is YFSETQ. J gave up 1 base and V 0 bases, and 9 bases lay outside the gene matches. The CDR3 consists of 18 residues. CDR3: CASSLAPGQGASYNEQFF. Here the CDR3 DNA reads TGCGCCAGCAGCTTGGCCCCCGGGCAGGGGGCTTCCTACAATGAGCAGTTCTTC. Full variable domain (missing parts from reference TRBV5-1 and TRBJ2-1): KAGVTQTPRYLIKTRGQQVTLSCSPISGHRSVSWYQQTPGQGLQFLFEYFSETQRNKGNFPGRFSGRQFSNSRSEMNVSTLELGDSALYLCASSLAPGQGASYNEQFFGPGTRLTVL.

The V call is TRBV27, the J call TRBJ2-2; 10 nucleotides align to TRBD1. J gave up 5 bases and V 5 bases, and 11 bases lay outside the gene matches. The CDR3 has 17 residues. The germline V gene has CDR1 MNHEY and CDR2 SMNVEV (reference sequence). In nucleotides, the CDR3 is TGTGCCAGCAGTCTCGGTTCGACAGGGGGCGAAACCGGGGAGCTGTTTTTT. It codes for CASSLGSTGGETGELFF.

The CDR3 loop reads CASSRQGALTTEAFF. The CDR3 DNA is TGTGCCAGCTCGCGGCAGGGGGCGCTTACGACTGAAGCTTTCTTT. This rearrangement joins TRBV27 to TRBJ1-1, with TRBD1 matching 8 bases. With 8 bases clipped from V and 5 bases from J, the junction kept 13 bases outside the gene matches. Germline V gives CDR1 MNHEY, CDR2 SMNVEV (reference sequence). The CDR3 runs 15 residues.

This chain connects TRBV6-6 to TRBJ2-5, with D possibly matching TRBD2 (7 bases). V dropped 0 bases and J dropped 5 bases, with 10 bases sitting between them. Per the germline V gene, CDR1 is MNHNY and CDR2 is SVGAGI (reference sequence). The CDR3 has 14 residues. CDR3 in DNA: TGTGCCAGCAGTTACTCGGGAGGGGGGGAGACCCAGTACTTC. Its protein product is CASSYSGGGETQYF.

V gene TRBV7-3 combines with J gene TRBJ2-3; D gene unclear. Trimming shortened V by 0 bases and J by 6 bases, and 7 bases separated the two germline ends. The CDR3 loop spans 13 amino acids. Germline V gene lookup returns CDR1 SGHTA and CDR2 FQGTGA. CDR3 residues: CASSLTTSDTQYF. Written as DNA, the CDR3 is TGTGCCAGCAGCTTAACGACTTCCGATACGCAGTATTTT.

The CDR3 DNA follows: TGTGCCAGCAGCAACAGGGGGTTGACTAATGAAAAACTGTTTTTT. The encoded protein is CASSNRGLTNEKLFF. The V call is TRBV27, the J call TRBJ1-4; 8 nucleotides match TRBD1. The CDR3 has 15 amino acids. V gave up 6 bases and J gave up 2 bases; unmatched junction bases: 5. Germline CDR1 is MNHEY and CDR2 is SMNVEV (reference sequence).